This T cell receptor (beta chain) was sequenced in a study of CD8 T cells in ankylosing spondylitis. This clonotype has at least ten counts. The germline gives CDR1 MNHEY, CDR2 SMNVEV (reference sequence). V was cut by 5 bases and J by 9 bases, with 14 bases left in between. The CDR3 spans 12 residues. Each CDR3 protein gets one entry after TCRdb re-called the 5' RACE reads with MiXCR. The table has more than 95,000 distinct CDR3 sequences, almost 8.5% seen once; the top ten hold 9.5% to 10%. The sequence derives from a male donor with ankylosing spondylitis or in good health (not recorded which). Sequenced material: blood, either unsorted or a sorted T cell fraction (not recorded which). The rearrangement joins TRBV27 to TRBJ2-7, with D possibly matching TRBD1 (6 bases). Here the CDR3 reads CASSLQGAVQYF. In DNA form, the CDR3 reads TGTGCCAGCAGTCTACAGGGTGCGGTGCAGTACTTC.